Reported below is one TCR beta chain. Its antigen is unknown. Per-nucleotide qualities are absent, and no much larger clonotype sits a single base away. Peripheral blood CD8+ and CD4+ T cells from healthy donors, Susac syndrome patients and multiple sclerosis patients were profiled by high-throughput TCR beta sequencing. Susac syndrome patients met recently defined diagnostic criteria for definite or probable disease. Bulk CD8+ and CD4+ T cells were purified by magnetic negative isolation, whereas CD8+ TEMRA cells were enriched by FACS. Blood was collected in EDTA tubes and processed within 24 hours, with PBMCs isolated through density gradient centrifugation. PBMCs intended for TCR sequencing were cryopreserved in liquid nitrogen and thawed later in a water bath at 37 degrees C. A purity of at least 90% was achieved for sorted or isolated CD4+, CD8+ and CD8+ TEMRA cells. CDR1 and CDR2, per the germline V gene, are SGHDN and FVKESK. The junction shows trimming of 3 bases on V and 5 bases on J, plus 11 bases between the germline ends. The CDR3 contains 14 residues, cysteine and phenylalanine counted. The CDR3 DNA has 42 bases and is translated from base 1.

The data were taken from a study of CD8 T cells in Susac syndrome (dated 2019 in TCRdb). Background for the entire study: Among the Susac syndrome patients who were sequenced, clinically active disease was present in about six and clinical remission was observed in under ten. Susac syndrome patients were therapy-naive, on corticosteroids (some also receiving IVIg), or on IVIg alone at blood withdrawal. Whether CD8+ T cell activation and differentiation in Susac syndrome was antigen driven was tested using repertoire sequencing. Beyond this particular receptor, the publication reports: In the CD4+ T cell repertoire of Susac syndrome patients, clonal expansion was not detected. The study acknowledged that relatively few individuals were included in the TCR sequencing and HLA analysis.

RNA was extracted using the RNeasy kit, and roughly 0.5 to 1 microgram was reverse transcribed with random hexamers. The immunoSEQ multiplex PCR assay, covering 54 Vbeta and 13 Jbeta segments, was used to amplify TCR beta CDR3 regions. Bias from PCR amplification was corrected by using a synthetic template baseline for primer optimization and for computational correction. The published analysis was carried out like this. Only productive sequences were kept, with reads annotated to V, D and J genes according to IMGT and analyzed in immunoSEQ Analyzer. To calculate clonality, Shannon entropy was normalized by log2 of the number of productive unique sequences and then subtracted from one. For each patient and control, public and private clones were evaluated among the 100 most prevalent clones. Clones were defined as Susac-specific if absent from the healthy and MS cohorts, from under 1,200 published viral clones and from other ImmuneACCESS disease sequences. TCRdb trimmed public reads at Q25 via fastp, called clones via MiXCR and kept in-frame beta chains. Under each unique CDR3 protein, matching rows form one entry showing the most common genes and DNA. The V and J calls and clone size are TCRdb's, not the authors'. The table for this sample lists about 150,000 distinct CDR3 sequences; about 95% of them were counted only once. Approximately 0.17% of the sample rests with the top ten.

The receptor's source is a human donor with Susac syndrome. This chain is built from TRBV14 and TRBJ2-1, with TRBD1 perhaps the D gene, on 5 matching bases. The sequenced sample consisted of CD4+ T cells from PBMCs. The CDR3 region: CASSHPTAHNEQFF. The DNA reads TGTGCCAGCAGCCACCCGACAGCCCACAATGAGCAGTTCTTC.